This T cell receptor beta chain was sequenced in a study of regulatory T cells in long-lasting Graves disease. The CDR3 covers 15 residues. Losses at the gene ends were 4 bases for V and 5 bases for J; bases not matched to a gene: 9. Germline CDR1 and CDR2: MDHEN and SYDVKM. CDR3-region Arm-PCR and iRepertoire HTBI primers produced the TCR beta libraries. MiXCR, run by TCRdb on the multiplex PCR reads, gives a single entry per CDR3 protein. Of fewer than 650,000 distinct CDR3 sequences detected, around 17% appear once; the ten largest clones hold about 17%. The sample's time point: newly diagnosed GD, antithyroid drugs for less than 3 months. The TCR library was prepared using RNA isolated from PBMCs. The same specimen was also included in a second study, on T cells in Graves' hyperthyroidism and ophthalmopathy.

The specimen comprised peripheral blood mononuclear cells (PBMCs), sampled at new diagnosis, from a patient treated with antithyroid drugs. The receptor comes from a woman between 25 and 40 years old with Graves disease. The chain links TRBV28 to TRBJ2-7; 9 nucleotides agree with TRBD1. The CDR3 region has the DNA TGTGCCAGCAGTTGGACCGGGACAGGGTACCACGAGCAGTACTTC. It translates to CASSWTGTGYHEQYF.